Shown below are 19 T cell receptor beta chains from a single sample sequenced in a study of long-term antiretroviral therapy in people with HIV. With survey level as its setting, the immunoSEQ assay was v3.0. Generated by immunoSEQ multiplex PCR, the TCRdb table keeps only in-frame clones and is missing some. The sample has 48,000 or so clones; around 80% are singletons. Source: unsorted PBMCs, taken 0.8 years after starting antiretroviral therapy. The source of these receptors is a woman aged 18 to 35 with HIV.

This rearrangement joins TRBV7-9 to TRBJ2-7, with TRBD1 identical over 11 bases. Germline V gene data show CDR1 as SEHNR and CDR2 as FQNEAQ (reference sequence). The CDR3 is 16 residues long. V lost 3 bases and J lost 3; bases outside the gene matches: 7. CDR3 DNA: TGTGCCAGCAGCTTCTGGACAGGGGGCGTTTTCTACGAGCAGTACTTC. Protein sequence: CASSFWTGGVFYEQYF. Full variable domain (remainder filled in from reference TRBV7-9 and TRBJ2-7): DTGVSQNPRHKITKRGQNVTFRCDPISEHNRLYWYRQTLGQGPEFLTYFQNEAQLEKSRLLSDRFSAERPKGSFSTLEIQRTEQGDSAMYLCASSFWTGGVFYEQYFGPGTRLTVT.

The chain recombines TRBV5-4 with TRBJ2-6; tentative D call: TRBD2 (5 bases). The ends were cut back, 7 bases at V and 2 bases at J, with 16 bases in the middle. The V gene's germline CDR1 is SGHNT and CDR2 YYREEE (reference sequence). The CDR3 length is 16 residues. CDR3 nucleotide sequence: TGTGCCAGCCATACGGGAAATGACGCTGGGGCCAACGTCCTGACTTTC. Protein: CASHTGNDAGANVLTF. The variable domain in full, with the rest retrieved from reference TRBV5-4 and TRBJ2-6, is ETGVTQSPTHLIKTRGQQVTLRCSSQSGHNTVSWYQQALGQGPQFIFQYYREEENGRGNFPPRFSGLQFPNYSSELNVNALELDDSALYLCASHTGNDAGANVLTFGAGSRLTVL.

V and J are TRBV7-9 and TRBJ2-7; TRBD1 matches at 10 bases. This CDR3 region has 14 residues. The V and J ends lost 5 bases and 3 bases, in that order; junction bases with no gene match: 4. Germline V gene data show CDR1 as SEHNR and CDR2 as FQNEAQ (reference sequence). This CDR3 is CASSPDRGVYEQYF. The CDR3 DNA reads as TGTGCCAGCAGCCCGGACAGGGGGGTCTACGAGCAGTACTTC. Drawing the rest from reference TRBV7-9 and TRBJ2-7, the complete variable domain is DTGVSQNPRHKITKRGQNVTFRCDPISEHNRLYWYRQTLGQGPEFLTYFQNEAQLEKSRLLSDRFSAERPKGSFSTLEIQRTEQGDSAMYLCASSPDRGVYEQYFGPGTRLTVT.

V gene TRBV15 combines with J gene TRBJ1-2, with TRBD1 matching 10 bases. The CDR3 runs 19 residues. Germline-derived CDR1 and CDR2 are LNHNV and YYDKDF (reference sequence). The ends lost 0 bases at V and 0 bases at J; junction bases unmatched: 10. Here the CDR3 DNA reads TGTGCCACCAGCAGAGATGGGGTGGGGACAGGGGTTGCTAACTATGGCTACACCTTC. Amino acids: CATSRDGVGTGVANYGYTF.

This chain connects TRBV28 to TRBJ2-3; TRBD1 aligns across 8 bases. Germline V lookup: CDR1 MDHEN, CDR2 SYDVKM. The trim removed 5 bases at V and 1 base at J, leaving 8 bases unmatched. CDR3 length: 16 amino acids. In nucleotides, the CDR3 is TGTGCCAGCAGTCTGACAGGGGTAGTTGGCACAGATACGCAGTATTTT. It encodes CASSLTGVVGTDTQYF. The full variable domain, completed using reference TRBV28 and TRBJ2-3, is DVKVTQSSRYLVKRTGEKVFLECVQDMDHENMFWYRQDPGLGLRLIYFSYDVKMKEKGDIPEGYSVSREKKERFSLILESASTNQTSMYLCASSLTGVVGTDTQYFGPGTRLTVL.

This clone has just one count. The genes are TRBV28 and TRBJ2-6; D gene uncertain. Trimming shortened V by 2 bases and J by 6 bases, and 2 bases separated the two germline ends. Germline V gene lookup returns CDR1 MDHEN and CDR2 SYDVKM. The CDR3 length is 12 residues. This CDR3 reads CASSLVANVLTF. The CDR3 DNA follows: TGTGCCAGCAGTTTAGTGGCCAACGTCCTGACTTTC.

This chain joins TRBV9 and TRBJ1-4, with D hard to call. Trimming removed 4 bases at V and 0 bases at J, with 10 bases between. The CDR3 totals 15 residues. Germline lookup yields CDR1 SGDLS and CDR2 YYNGEE. CDR3 sequence reads: CASSPRPATNEKLFF. The CDR3 bases are TGTGCCAGCAGCCCTCGTCCCGCAACTAATGAAAAACTGTTTTTT. The entire variable domain, with the rest obtained from reference TRBV9 and TRBJ1-4, is as follows: DSGVTQTPKHLITATGQRVTLRCSPRSGDLSVYWYQQSLDQGLQFLIQYYNGEERAKGNILERFSAQQFPDLHSELNLSSLELGDSALYFCASSPRPATNEKLFFGSGTQLSVL.

This clone appeared a single time. The chain recombines TRBV11-2 with TRBJ2-1; D remains ambiguous. The germline gives CDR1 SGHAT, CDR2 FQNNGV. The V end lost 4 bases, the J end lost 15 bases, and 16 bases lay between the germline ends. The CDR3 length is 12 residues. The CDR3 DNA reads TGTGCCAGCAGCTCCTATCGACACTGGGGGTTCTTC. The encoded protein is CASSSYRHWGFF.

The CDR3 bases are TGTGCGCGGGGGAATCGCGCCTACGAGCAGTACTTC. Encoded protein: CARGNRAYEQYF. The gene calls are TRBV28 and TRBJ2-7; 7 nucleotides match TRBD2. Germline-derived CDR1 and CDR2 are MDHEN and SYDVKM. This CDR3 has 12 residues.

The rearrangement uses TRBV7-3 and TRBJ1-1; 9 bases match TRBD1. The CDR3 spans 15 residues. Trimming removed 0 bases from V and 5 bases from J; junction bases left unmatched: 4. Germline V gives CDR1 SGHTA, CDR2 FQGTGA. The CDR3 nucleotides read TGTGCCAGCAGCTTAACGGGACAGGGCGCAACTGAAGCTTTCTTT. Residues: CASSLTGQGATEAFF.

The chain is built from TRBV9 and TRBJ1-2, with a tentative D call TRBD1 (5 bases). V was trimmed by 0 bases and J by 1 base, leaving 10 bases between them. The CDR3 totals 15 residues. Germline CDR1 reads SGDLS; CDR2 reads YYNGEE. The CDR3 reads CASSVDLGVNYGYTF. CDR3 nucleotides: TGTGCCAGCAGCGTAGATTTAGGGGTTAACTATGGCTACACCTTC.

This clone was observed a handful of times. The genes are TRBV5-5 and TRBJ2-7; D remains unclear. V lost 0 bases to trimming and J lost 3 bases, with 4 bases between them. Per germline, CDR1 SGHKS and CDR2 YYEKEE (reference sequence). The CDR3 runs to 12 residues. CDR3 region: CASSLVGYEQYF. In nucleotides, the CDR3 is TGTGCCAGCAGCTTGGTCGGCTACGAGCAGTACTTC.

V is TRBV11-2 and J is TRBJ2-7; 7 positions match TRBD1. The CDR3 runs to 16 residues. J gave up 1 base and V 5 bases, and 11 bases lay outside the gene matches. The V gene's germline CDR1 is SGHAT and CDR2 FQNNGV. The DNA for the CDR3 is TGTGCCAGCAGCCCGGGACAGCTTGCCGTTTCCTACGAGCAGTACTTC. Residues: CASSPGQLAVSYEQYF.

The J gene is TRBJ2-5, the V gene TRBV10-1; D unresolved. The V end was cut by 3 bases, the J end by 3 bases, with 8 bases between. The CDR3 has 13 residues. Germline lookup yields CDR1 WNHNN and CDR2 SYGVQD (reference sequence). CDR3 nucleotides: TGCGCCAGCAGTGAAGGCAGTGAAGAGACCCAGTACTTC. It translates to CASSEGSEETQYF.

This clone was counted a single time. The rearrangement uses TRBV10-3 and TRBJ1-2, with D uncertain. CDR1 is ENHRY, CDR2 SYGVKD, per germline. This CDR3 is 12 amino acids long. The V and J ends lost 4 bases and 10 bases respectively, with 13 bases between them. The CDR3 DNA sequence: TGTGCCATCAGTGCCGACATTCAGCTCTACACCTTC. The encoded protein is CAISADIQLYTF.

The J gene is TRBJ2-7, the V gene TRBV14; D is unresolved. The CDR3 loop spans 17 amino acids. Germline V gives CDR1 SGHDN, CDR2 FVKESK. V lost 3 bases, J lost 0 bases, and 18 bases lay in between. DNA for the CDR3: TGTGCCAGCAGCCAGTACGGCCAGACGATTCTCTCCTACGAGCAGTACTTC. Its protein is CASSQYGQTILSYEQYF. The full variable domain, with the rest looked up from reference TRBV14 and TRBJ2-7, is EAGVTQFPSHSVIEKGQTVTLRCDPISGHDNLYWYRRVMGKEIKFLLHFVKESKQDESGMPNNRFLAERTGGTYSTLKVQPAELEDSGVYFCASSQYGQTILSYEQYFGPGTRLTVT.

This chain uses TRBV7-9 with TRBJ2-2; TRBD2 agrees at 13 bases. CDR3 size: 16 residues. Trimming at V came to 6 bases and at J to 7 bases, leaving 8 bases not matched to a gene. Germline CDR1 reads SEHNR; CDR2 reads FQNEAQ (reference sequence). CDR3 residues: CASSLLAGGRHGELFF. CDR3 sequence (DNA): TGTGCCAGCAGTCTACTAGCGGGAGGGCGTCACGGGGAGCTGTTTTTT.

This clone has just a few counts. This chain joins TRBV15 and TRBJ1-5, with D unresolved. Germline-derived CDR1 and CDR2 are LNHNV and YYDKDF (reference sequence). The CDR3 is 14 amino acids. V dropped 0 bases and J dropped 1 base, with 4 bases sitting between them. The CDR3 spells CATSRDRSNQPQHF. The CDR3 DNA is TGTGCCACCAGCAGAGATAGGAGCAATCAGCCCCAGCATTTT.

V usage is TRBV4-3 and J usage is TRBJ2-7; D unclear. Germline V CDR1 and CDR2: LGHNA, YSLEER. The CDR3 spans 13 residues. V lost 1 base, J lost 6 bases, and 10 bases lay in between. The CDR3 reads CASSQVMTGEQYF. The CDR3 DNA sequence: TGCGCCAGCAGCCAAGTTATGACGGGCGAGCAGTACTTC.